This paragraph reports one T cell receptor (beta chain). Its antigen remains unknown. A single record per CDR3 protein comes from TCRdb applying MiXCR to the reads. The table lists 450,000 to 650,000 distinct CDR3 sequences, approximately 40% of them singletons. The sample is drawn from a study of T cell repertoires in cytomegalovirus infection. Unmatched junction bases numbered 17, after V lost 4 bases and J lost 5 bases. Germline loops: CDR1 SEHNR, CDR2 FQNEAQ (reference sequence). The CDR3 is made up of 18 amino acids. This sequence originates from a human donor in good health (CMV status not recorded). Some clones in this sample may be carry-over from other donors' samples. The rearrangement uses TRBV7-9 and TRBJ2-1; TRBD1 matches 7 bases. The starting material was cultured PBMCs, obtained from culture after CMV antigen stimulation. The CDR3 nucleotides are TGTGCCAGCAGCTCCCCGACAGTAAGACAGGGTATAGACAATGAGCAGTTCTTC. This translates into CASSSPTVRQGIDNEQFF.